A single sample is the source of the 18 T cell receptor beta chains below, sequenced in a study of blood T cell repertoires in COVID-19. Profiling relied on immunoSEQ multiplex PCR, and the TCRdb table lists in-frame clones only, not all of them. The table has 200,000 or so clones, 65% to 85% seen once; the top ten hold more than 2%. Sequenced material: peripheral blood. Every receptor here comes from a woman in her sixties or seventies with acute or convalescent COVID-19.

The chain has TRBV4-1 and TRBJ2-5, with 7 bases matching TRBD1. Trimming cost V 4 bases and J 4 bases; bases outside gene matches: 9. The germline V gene encodes CDR1 MGHRA and CDR2 YSYEKL. The CDR3 sequence is 15 residues long. CDR3 in amino acids: CASSLTPTGRETQYF. The CDR3 DNA is TGCGCCAGCAGCCTAACCCCGACAGGGCGAGAGACCCAGTACTTC.

This sequence joins TRBV5-5 and TRBJ1-4, with unresolved D. The V gene lost 0 bases and the J gene lost 7 bases, with 16 bases spanning the gap. The CDR3 is 16 amino acids. The V gene's germline CDR1 is SGHKS and CDR2 YYEKEE (reference sequence). CDR3 DNA sequence: TGTGCCAGCAGCTTGGGTATTGTCCTACGGGGTGAAAAACTGTTTTTT. Protein sequence: CASSLGIVLRGEKLFF.

This rearrangement joins TRBV5-6 to TRBJ1-5; D is undetermined. The V end lost 0 bases, the J end lost 6 bases, and 10 bases lay between the germline ends. This CDR3 is 14 amino acids long. CDR1 is SGHDT and CDR2 is YYEEEE in the germline V gene. The CDR3 DNA reads as TGTGCCAGCAGCTTGGTAGGAGCGGGTCAGCCCCAGCATTTT. Translated: CASSLVGAGQPQHF.

This chain links TRBV7-5 with TRBJ1-1; TRBD1 is taken as the D call from the table, unchecked against the DNA. TRBV7-5 is a pseudogene locus. The CDR3 has 12 amino acids. The CDR3 region has the DNA TGTGCCAGAAGCCCAGGTGAGACTGAAGCTTTCTTT. It is translated as CARSPGETEAFF.

The chain recombines TRBV7-2 with TRBJ2-5; possible D gene TRBD1, 6 bases. Looked up from germline, CDR1 is SGHTA and CDR2 is FQGNSA. V was clipped by 5 bases and J by 5 bases, with 12 bases between them. There are 13 residues in the CDR3. The CDR3 DNA is TGTGCCAGCAGCCGTGGACAGCGGGAGACCCAGTACTTC. Its translation: CASSRGQRETQYF.

CDR3 coding DNA: TGTGCCAGCAGCTTGGGGCCTTTTGGGACGGGACTTAACTATGGCTACACCTTC. This gives the protein CASSLGPFGTGLNYGYTF. V is TRBV5-8 and J is TRBJ1-2; TRBD1 might be the D (5 bases). The germline V gene encodes CDR1 SGHTS and CDR2 YDEGEE. CDR3 length: 18 amino acids. Trimming pared 0 bases from V and 1 base from J, leaving 19 bases between. Looking up the rest from reference TRBV5-8 and TRBJ1-2 gives the full variable domain: EAGVTQSPTHLIKTRGQQATLRCSPISGHTSVYWYQQALGLGLQFLLWYDEGEERNRGNFPPRFSGRQFPNYSSELNVNALELEDSALYLCASSLGPFGTGLNYGYTFGSGTRLTVV.

The V call is TRBV6-6, the J call TRBJ1-1; TRBD1 matches 8 bases. The CDR3 is 14 residues long. Germline V gene data show CDR1 as MNHNY and CDR2 as SVGAGI (reference sequence). The V gene end was trimmed by 5 bases and the J gene end by 3 bases; junction bases not matched to a gene: 5. CDR3 DNA: TGTGCCAGCAGTAAGGACAGGGTGGACACTGAAGCTTTCTTT. Translating it yields CASSKDRVDTEAFF.

This rearrangement joins TRBV5-3 to TRBJ2-7, with TRBD1 matching 11 bases. TRBV5-3 is labeled an ORF, and its function is uncertain. The ends lost 4 bases at V and 3 bases at J; junction bases unmatched: 15. The CDR3 has 18 amino acids. This CDR3 is CARSQDRGRIFSHYEQYF. The CDR3 nucleotides are TGTGCCAGAAGCCAGGACAGGGGGCGAATCTTCTCGCACTACGAGCAGTACTTC.

This chain connects TRBV28 to TRBJ1-5; the D is unclear. The CDR3 consists of 14 residues. The V and J ends lost 3 bases and 2 bases respectively, with 8 bases between them. The germline CDR1 and CDR2 sequences are MDHEN and SYDVKM. CDR3 DNA sequence: TGTGCCAGCAGTTTCAACAGTCGCAATCAGCCCCAGCATTTT. Translating gives CASSFNSRNQPQHF.

The V and J genes are TRBV7-6 and TRBJ2-7; maybe TRBD1 (6 bases). Per the germline V gene, CDR1 is SGHVS and CDR2 is FNYEAQ. The CDR3 extends over 14 amino acids. Trimming left V 3 bases short and J 3 bases short, with 12 bases between. Here the CDR3 reads CASSFQTDSYEQYF. CDR3 DNA: TGTGCCAGCAGCTTCCAAACGGACAGCTACGAGCAGTACTTC. Full variable domain (rest looked up from reference TRBV7-6 and TRBJ2-7): GAGVSQSPRYKVTKRGQDVALRCDPISGHVSLYWYRQALGQGPEFLTYFNYEAQQDKSGLPNDRFSAERPEGSISTLTIQRTEQRDSAMYRCASSFQTDSYEQYFGPGTRLTVT.

The V call is TRBV27, the J call TRBJ1-6, with D uncertain. The germline CDR1 and CDR2 sequences are MNHEY and SMNVEV (reference sequence). V was pared by 6 bases and J by 6 bases, with 15 bases between. This CDR3 comprises 15 residues. The DNA of the CDR3 is TGTGCCAGCAGCTCTACGGTCTTCCTTAATTCACCCCTCCACTTT. It translates to CASSSTVFLNSPLHF.

This clone was seen repeatedly, ten times or more. J is TRBJ1-2 and V is TRBV4-2; TRBD1 matches at 9 bases. The CDR3 has 16 amino acids. Germline CDR1 and CDR2: LGHNA and YNFKEQ. V trimming: 0 bases; J trimming: 4 bases; junction bases outside the gene matches: 6. The CDR3: CASSQDTGGASYGYTF. The DNA of the CDR3 is TGTGCCAGCAGCCAAGACACAGGGGGCGCAAGCTATGGCTACACCTTC.

V usage is TRBV2 and J usage is TRBJ1-1; TRBD1 matches at 9 bases. Germline CDR1 is SNHLY and CDR2 is FYNNEI. This CDR3 has 15 residues. V gave up 6 bases and J gave up 6 bases; unmatched junction bases: 11. CDR3 in DNA: TGTGCCAGCAGCGGTGGACAGGGGATGTCGGCTGAAGCTTTCTTT. It translates to CASSGGQGMSAEAFF.

The V call is TRBV28, the J call TRBJ1-2; D ambiguous. Germline CDR1 is MDHEN and CDR2 is SYDVKM. The CDR3 runs 16 residues. Trimming took 4 bases from V and 4 from J, leaving 19 bases between them. CDR3 residues: CASSSAALRRVYGYTF. DNA for the CDR3: TGTGCCAGCAGTTCAGCTGCGCTCCGACGGGTCTATGGCTACACCTTC.

V gene TRBV14 combines with J gene TRBJ2-7, with D possibly matching TRBD2 (5 bases). CDR1 is SGHDN, CDR2 FVKESK, per germline. V lost 3 bases and J lost 6, with 18 bases in between. This CDR3 contains 15 residues. The CDR3 nucleotides read TGTGCCAGCAGCCACGCCCGGACTGAAAAAGTCGAGCAGTACTTC. Translated, it gives CASSHARTEKVEQYF.

The rearrangement links TRBV6-1 to TRBJ2-4; possibly TRBD1 for D (5 bases). The V end was cut by 3 bases, the J end by 7 bases, with 16 bases between. CDR1 is MNHNS and CDR2 is SASEGT in the germline V gene. This CDR3 spans 15 amino acids. CDR3 region: CASSEQGNRGNIQYF. The CDR3 DNA reads as TGTGCCAGCAGTGAGCAGGGAAATCGAGGCAACATTCAGTACTTC.

The rearrangement links TRBV3-1 (or the pseudogene TRBV3-2) to TRBJ2-1; 9 bases line up with TRBD2. The CDR3 has 14 amino acids. Germline CDR1 and CDR2: LGHDT and YNNKEL (reference sequence). With 4 bases clipped from V and 4 bases from J, the junction kept 2 bases outside the gene matches. Written as DNA, the CDR3 is TGTGCCAGCAGCCTTAGCGGGGGTTACAATGAGCAGTTCTTC. This encodes CASSLSGGYNEQFF.

The chain has TRBV6-1 and TRBJ1-5; the D gene is possibly TRBD1 (6 bases). Germline V CDR1 and CDR2: MNHNS, SASEGT. This CDR3 spans 16 amino acids. Deletions cut 2 bases from V and 2 bases from J, with 13 bases between. CDR3 DNA sequence: TGTGCCAGCAGTGAATCGGGGGGGGCTCGCAATCAGCCCCAGCATTTT. Protein sequence: CASSESGGARNQPQHF.